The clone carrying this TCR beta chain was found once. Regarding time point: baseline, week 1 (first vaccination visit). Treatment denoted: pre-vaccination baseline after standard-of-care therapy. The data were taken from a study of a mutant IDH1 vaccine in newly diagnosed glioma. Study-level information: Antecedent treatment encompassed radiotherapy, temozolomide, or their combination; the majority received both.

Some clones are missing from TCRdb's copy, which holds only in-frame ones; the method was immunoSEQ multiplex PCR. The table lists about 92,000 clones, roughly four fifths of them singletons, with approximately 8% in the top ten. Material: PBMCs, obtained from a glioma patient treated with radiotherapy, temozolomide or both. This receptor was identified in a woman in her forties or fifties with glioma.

In DNA form, the CDR3 reads TGTGCCAGCGGTACTAGGTATATCACCGGGGAGCTGTTTTTT. Its translation: CASGTRYITGELFF. The genes are TRBV25-1 and TRBJ2-2, with D maybe TRBD2 (5 bases). Germline CDR1 is MGHDK and CDR2 is SYGVNS. Trimming cost V 8 bases and J 4 bases, with 14 bases left between them. This CDR3 comprises 14 residues. Full variable domain (missing parts from reference TRBV25-1 and TRBJ2-2): EADIYQTPRYLVIGTGKKITLECSQTMGHDKMYWYQQDPGMELHLIHYSYGVNSTEKGDLSSESTVSRIRTEHFPLTLESARPSHTSQYLCASGTRYITGELFFGEGSRLTVL.